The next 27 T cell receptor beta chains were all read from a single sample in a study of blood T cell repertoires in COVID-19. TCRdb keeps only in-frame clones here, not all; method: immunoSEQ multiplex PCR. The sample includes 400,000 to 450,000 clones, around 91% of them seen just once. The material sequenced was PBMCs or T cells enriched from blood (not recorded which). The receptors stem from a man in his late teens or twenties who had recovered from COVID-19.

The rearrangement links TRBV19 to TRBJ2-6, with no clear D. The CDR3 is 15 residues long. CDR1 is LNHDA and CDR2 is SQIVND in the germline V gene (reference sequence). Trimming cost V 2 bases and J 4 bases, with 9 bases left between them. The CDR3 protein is CASSIPGSGANVLTF. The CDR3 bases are TGTGCCAGTAGTATACCAGGCTCCGGGGCCAACGTCCTGACTTTC.

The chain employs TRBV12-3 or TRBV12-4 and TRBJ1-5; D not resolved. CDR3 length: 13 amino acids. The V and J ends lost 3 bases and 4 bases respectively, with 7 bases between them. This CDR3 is CASSFRENQPQHF. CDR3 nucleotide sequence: TGTGCCAGCAGTTTCCGGGAGAATCAGCCCCAGCATTTT.

CDR3 nucleotide sequence: TGTGCCAGCAGCCAGTTACCCCGGGAGCATGAAAAACTGTTTTTT. It codes for CASSQLPREHEKLFF. V is TRBV5-5 and J is TRBJ1-4, with no clear D. Germline V gene sequence: CDR1 SGHKS, CDR2 YYEKEE (reference sequence). The CDR3 consists of 15 residues. Trimming removed 4 bases at V and 6 bases at J, with 16 bases between.

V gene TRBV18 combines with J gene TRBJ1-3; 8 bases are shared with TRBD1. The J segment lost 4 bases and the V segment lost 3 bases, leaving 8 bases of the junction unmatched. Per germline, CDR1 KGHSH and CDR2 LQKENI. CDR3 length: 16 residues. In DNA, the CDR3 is TGTGCCAGCTCACCGAAGGACAGGGTAGGAGGAAACACCATATATTTT. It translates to CASSPKDRVGGNTIYF. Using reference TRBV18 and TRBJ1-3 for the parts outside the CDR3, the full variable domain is NAGVMQNPRHLVRRRGQEARLRCSPMKGHSHVYWYRQLPEEGLKFMVYLQKENIIDESGMPKERFSAEFPKEGPSILRIQQVVRGDSAAYFCASSPKDRVGGNTIYFGEGSWLTVV.

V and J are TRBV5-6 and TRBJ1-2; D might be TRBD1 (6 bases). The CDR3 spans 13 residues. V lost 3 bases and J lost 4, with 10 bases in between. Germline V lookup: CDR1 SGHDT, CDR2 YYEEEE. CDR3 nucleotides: TGTGCCAGCAGCTCACAGGGTGTCTATGGCTACACCTTC. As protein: CASSSQGVYGYTF. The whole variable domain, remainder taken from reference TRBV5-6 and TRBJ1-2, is DAGVTQSPTHLIKTRGQQVTLRCSPKSGHDTVSWYQQALGQGPQFIFQYYEEEERQRGNFPDRFSGHQFPNYSSELNVNALLLGDSALYLCASSSQGVYGYTFGSGTRLTVV.

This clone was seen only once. The CDR3 loop reads CAWSVRPHEQFF. The CDR3 coding sequence is TGTGCCTGGAGTGTGAGGCCCCATGAGCAGTTCTTC. J is TRBJ2-1 and V is TRBV30, with D hard to call. Germline V lookup: CDR1 GTSNPN, CDR2 SVGIG (reference sequence). V gave up 0 bases and J gave up 8 bases, with 8 bases separating them. This CDR3 has 12 residues.

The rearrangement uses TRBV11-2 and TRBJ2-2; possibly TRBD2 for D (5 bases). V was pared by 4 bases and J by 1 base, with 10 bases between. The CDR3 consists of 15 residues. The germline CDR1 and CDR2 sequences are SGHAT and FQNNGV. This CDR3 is CASSSRAVNTGELFF. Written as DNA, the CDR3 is TGTGCCAGCAGCTCGCGAGCGGTGAACACCGGGGAGCTGTTTTTT.

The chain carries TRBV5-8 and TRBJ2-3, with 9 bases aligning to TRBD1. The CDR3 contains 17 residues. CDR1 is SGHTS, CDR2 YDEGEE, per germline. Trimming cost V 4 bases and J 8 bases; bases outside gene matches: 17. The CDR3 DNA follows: TGTGCCAGCAGCCCAGACCTTCCGGGACAGGGAGCTTCTACGCAGTATTTT. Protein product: CASSPDLPGQGASTQYF.

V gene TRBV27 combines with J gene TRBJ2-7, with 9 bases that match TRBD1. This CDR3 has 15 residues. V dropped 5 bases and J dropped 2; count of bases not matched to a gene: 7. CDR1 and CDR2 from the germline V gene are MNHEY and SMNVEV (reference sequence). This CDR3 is CASSVTGTGPYEQYF. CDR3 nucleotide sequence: TGTGCCAGCAGTGTAACCGGGACAGGGCCCTACGAGCAGTACTTC.

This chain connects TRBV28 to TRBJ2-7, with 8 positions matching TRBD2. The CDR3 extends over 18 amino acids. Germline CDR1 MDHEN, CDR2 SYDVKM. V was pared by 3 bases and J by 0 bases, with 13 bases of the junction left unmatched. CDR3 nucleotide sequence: TGTGCCAGCAGTTTCCCCTCTTCGCTAGCGGGTAGCTCCTACGAGCAGTACTTC. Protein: CASSFPSSLAGSSYEQYF.

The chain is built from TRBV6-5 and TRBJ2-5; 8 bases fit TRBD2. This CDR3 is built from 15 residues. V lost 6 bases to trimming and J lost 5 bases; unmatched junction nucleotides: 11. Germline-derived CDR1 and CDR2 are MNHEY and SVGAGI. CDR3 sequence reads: CASSPGTRGEETQYF. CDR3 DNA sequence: TGTGCCAGCAGCCCCGGGACTAGAGGCGAGGAGACCCAGTACTTC.

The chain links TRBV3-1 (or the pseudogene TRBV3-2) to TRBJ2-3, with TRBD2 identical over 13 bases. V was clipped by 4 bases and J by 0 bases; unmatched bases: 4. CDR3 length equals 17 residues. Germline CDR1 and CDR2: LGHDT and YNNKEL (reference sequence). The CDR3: CASSPGLAGLSTDTQYF. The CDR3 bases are TGTGCCAGCAGCCCGGGACTAGCGGGGCTTAGCACAGATACGCAGTATTTT.

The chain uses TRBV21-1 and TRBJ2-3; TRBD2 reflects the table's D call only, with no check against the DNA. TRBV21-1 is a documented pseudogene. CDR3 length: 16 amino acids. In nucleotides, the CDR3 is TGTGCCAGGGGCGCCGGGACTAGCGGGGGCACAGATACGCAGTATTTT. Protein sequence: CARGAGTSGGTDTQYF.

The CDR3 DNA follows: TGCGCCAGCAGCCAACTGGAGGCTAGCGGGAGCTCCTACGAGCAGTACTTC. Amino acid sequence: CASSQLEASGSSYEQYF. The V and J genes are TRBV4-1 and TRBJ2-7; TRBD2 matches 10 bases. The CDR3 is 17 amino acids. Unmatched junction bases numbered 7, after V lost 2 bases and J lost 0 bases. Germline values: CDR1 MGHRA, CDR2 YSYEKL.

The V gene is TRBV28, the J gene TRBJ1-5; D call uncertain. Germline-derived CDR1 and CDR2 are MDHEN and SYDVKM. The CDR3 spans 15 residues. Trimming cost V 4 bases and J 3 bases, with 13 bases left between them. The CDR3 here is CASSSLRSFNQPQHF. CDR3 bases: TGTGCCAGCAGTTCCCTTCGTTCCTTCAATCAGCCCCAGCATTTT. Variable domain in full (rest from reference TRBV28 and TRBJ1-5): DVKVTQSSRYLVKRTGEKVFLECVQDMDHENMFWYRQDPGLGLRLIYFSYDVKMKEKGDIPEGYSVSREKKERFSLILESASTNQTSMYLCASSSLRSFNQPQHFGDGTRLSIL.

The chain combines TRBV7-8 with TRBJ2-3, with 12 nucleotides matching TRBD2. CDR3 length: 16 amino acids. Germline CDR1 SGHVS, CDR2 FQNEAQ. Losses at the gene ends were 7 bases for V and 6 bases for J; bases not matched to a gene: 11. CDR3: CASIQGRTSGRDTQYF. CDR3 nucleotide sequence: TGTGCCAGCATTCAAGGGCGCACTAGCGGGAGGGATACGCAGTATTTT.

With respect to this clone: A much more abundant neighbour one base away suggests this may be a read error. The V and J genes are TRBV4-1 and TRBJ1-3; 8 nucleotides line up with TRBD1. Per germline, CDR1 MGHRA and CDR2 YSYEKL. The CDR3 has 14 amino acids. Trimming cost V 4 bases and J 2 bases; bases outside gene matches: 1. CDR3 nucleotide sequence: TGCGCCAGCAGCCGACAGGGGACTGGAAACACCATATATTTT. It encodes CASSRQGTGNTIYF.

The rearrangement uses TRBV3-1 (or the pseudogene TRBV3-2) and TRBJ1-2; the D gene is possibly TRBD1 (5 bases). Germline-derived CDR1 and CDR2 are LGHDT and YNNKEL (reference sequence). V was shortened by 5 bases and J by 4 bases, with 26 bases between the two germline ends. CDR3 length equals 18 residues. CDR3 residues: CASSSSGTAPDQIYGYTF. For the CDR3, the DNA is TGTGCCAGCAGCAGCAGCGGGACCGCTCCCGACCAAATCTATGGCTACACCTTC.

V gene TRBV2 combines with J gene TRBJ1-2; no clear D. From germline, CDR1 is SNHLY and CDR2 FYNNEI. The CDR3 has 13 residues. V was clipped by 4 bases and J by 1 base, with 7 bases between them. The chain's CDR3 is CASSVYGNYGYTF. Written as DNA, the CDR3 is TGTGCCAGCAGTGTGTACGGTAACTATGGCTACACCTTC.

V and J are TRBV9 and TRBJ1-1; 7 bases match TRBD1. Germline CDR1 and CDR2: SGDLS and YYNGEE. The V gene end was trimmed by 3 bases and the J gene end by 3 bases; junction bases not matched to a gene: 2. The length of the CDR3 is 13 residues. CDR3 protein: CASSADRDTEAFF. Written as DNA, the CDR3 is TGTGCCAGCAGCGCCGACAGGGACACTGAAGCTTTCTTT. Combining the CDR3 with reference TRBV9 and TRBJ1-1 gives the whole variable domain DSGVTQTPKHLITATGQRVTLRCSPRSGDLSVYWYQQSLDQGLQFLIQYYNGEERAKGNILERFSAQQFPDLHSELNLSSLELGDSALYFCASSADRDTEAFFGQGTRLTVV.

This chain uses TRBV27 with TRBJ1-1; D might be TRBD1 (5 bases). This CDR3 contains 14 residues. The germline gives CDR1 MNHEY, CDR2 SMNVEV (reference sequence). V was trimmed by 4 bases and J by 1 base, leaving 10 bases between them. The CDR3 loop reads CASSSTDRNTEAFF. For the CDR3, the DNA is TGTGCCAGCAGTTCAACCGACAGGAACACTGAAGCTTTCTTT.

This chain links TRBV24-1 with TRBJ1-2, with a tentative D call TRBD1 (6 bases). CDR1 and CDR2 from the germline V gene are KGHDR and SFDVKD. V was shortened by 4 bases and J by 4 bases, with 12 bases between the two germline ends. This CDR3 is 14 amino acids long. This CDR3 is CATSESDRFYGYTF. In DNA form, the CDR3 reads TGTGCCACCAGTGAGTCCGACAGGTTCTATGGCTACACCTTC.

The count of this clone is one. The DNA of the CDR3 is TGTGCCAGCAGCGGGACACGGGGTGCCTATAATTCACCCCTCCACTTT. Protein product: CASSGTRGAYNSPLHF. The genes are TRBV5-8 and TRBJ1-6; tentatively, D is TRBD1 (6 bases). V gave up 4 bases and J gave up 2 bases, with 13 bases separating them. Germline-derived CDR1 and CDR2 are SGHTS and YDEGEE. This CDR3 spans 16 amino acids.

The CDR3 region is CASGLDPRQGSFF. The CDR3 DNA follows: TGTGCTAGTGGTTTGGACCCCCGACAGGGATCGTTCTTC. The chain couples TRBV12-5 to TRBJ2-1; TRBD1 matches 7 bases. The CDR3 covers 13 residues. V trimming: 1 base; J trimming: 15 bases; junction bases outside the gene matches: 9. The germline V gene encodes CDR1 LGHNT and CDR2 FRNRAP.

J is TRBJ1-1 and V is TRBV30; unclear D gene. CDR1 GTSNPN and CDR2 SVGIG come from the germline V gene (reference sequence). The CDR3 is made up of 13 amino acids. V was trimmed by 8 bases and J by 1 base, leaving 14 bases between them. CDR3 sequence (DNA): TGTGCCCGCGCTAGGCAGACGAACACTGAAGCTTTCTTT. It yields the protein CARARQTNTEAFF.

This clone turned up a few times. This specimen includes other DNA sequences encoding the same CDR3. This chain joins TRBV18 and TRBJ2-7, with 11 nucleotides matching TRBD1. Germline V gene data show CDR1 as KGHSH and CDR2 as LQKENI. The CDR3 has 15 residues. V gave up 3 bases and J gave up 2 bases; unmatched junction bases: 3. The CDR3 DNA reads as TGTGCCAGCTCACCCGGGACAGGGGGAACCTACGAGCAGTACTTC. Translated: CASSPGTGGTYEQYF. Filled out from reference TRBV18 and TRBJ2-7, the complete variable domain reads NAGVMQNPRHLVRRRGQEARLRCSPMKGHSHVYWYRQLPEEGLKFMVYLQKENIIDESGMPKERFSAEFPKEGPSILRIQQVVRGDSAAYFCASSPGTGGTYEQYFGPGTRLTVT.

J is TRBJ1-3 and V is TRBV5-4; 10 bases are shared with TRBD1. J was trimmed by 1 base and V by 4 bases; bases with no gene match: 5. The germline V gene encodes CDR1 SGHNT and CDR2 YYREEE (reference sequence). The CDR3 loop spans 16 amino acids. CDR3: CASSHRQGASGNTIYF. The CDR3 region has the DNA TGTGCCAGCAGCCATCGACAGGGGGCGTCTGGAAACACCATATATTTT.